This TCR beta chain was observed in a study of CD8 T cells in Susac syndrome. Bulk CD8+ and CD4+ cells came from magnetic negative isolation; CD8+ TEMRA by FACS. RNA in amounts of about 0.5 to 1 ug was reverse transcribed with random hexamers. The amplification used immunoSEQ multiplex PCR on TCR beta CDR3; it spanned 54 Vbeta and 13 Jbeta. Using its own MiXCR run on the immunoSEQ multiplex PCR reads, TCRdb lists one record per CDR3 protein. Counted here are around 150,000 distinct CDR3 sequences, about 95% occurring once; the ten biggest clones make up 0.11%. From germline, CDR1 is GTSNPN and CDR2 SVGIG (reference sequence). After removal of 3 bases from V and 2 bases from J, the junction contained 4 bases not matched to a gene. The length of the CDR3 is 15 residues.

The receptor comes from a human donor with multiple sclerosis. The sequenced sample consisted of CD4+ T cells from PBMCs. The chain links TRBV30 to TRBJ2-6; TRBD1 matches 7 bases. The CDR3 region has the DNA TGTGCCTGGAGGTTAACAGGGGCTGGGGCCAACGTCCTGACTTTC. Translated, it gives CAWRLTGAGANVLTF.